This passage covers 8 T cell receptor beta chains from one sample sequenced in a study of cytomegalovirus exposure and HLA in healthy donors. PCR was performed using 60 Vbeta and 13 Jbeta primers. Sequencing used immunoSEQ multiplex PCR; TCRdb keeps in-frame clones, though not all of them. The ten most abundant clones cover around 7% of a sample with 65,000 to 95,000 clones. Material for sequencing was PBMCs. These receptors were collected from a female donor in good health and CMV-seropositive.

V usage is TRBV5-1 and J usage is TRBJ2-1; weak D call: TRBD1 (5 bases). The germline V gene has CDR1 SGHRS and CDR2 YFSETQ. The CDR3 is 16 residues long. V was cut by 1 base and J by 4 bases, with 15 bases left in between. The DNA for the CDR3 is TGCGCCAGCAGCTTGAACCAGGGAATGGGGTACAATGAGCAGTTCTTC. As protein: CASSLNQGMGYNEQFF.

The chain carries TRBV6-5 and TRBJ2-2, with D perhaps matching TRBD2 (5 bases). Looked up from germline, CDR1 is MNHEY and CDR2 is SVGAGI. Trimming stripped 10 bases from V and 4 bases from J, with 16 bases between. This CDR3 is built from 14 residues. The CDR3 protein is CATREPRGTGELFF. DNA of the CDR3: TGTGCCACACGGGAACCTCGGGGCACCGGGGAGCTGTTTTTT.

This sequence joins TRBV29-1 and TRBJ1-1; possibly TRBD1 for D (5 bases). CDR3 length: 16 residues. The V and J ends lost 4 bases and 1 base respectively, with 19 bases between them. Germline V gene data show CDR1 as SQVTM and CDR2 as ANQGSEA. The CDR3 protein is CSVAGDGGGGNTEAFF. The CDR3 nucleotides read TGCAGCGTTGCTGGGGACGGGGGTGGTGGGAACACTGAAGCTTTCTTT.

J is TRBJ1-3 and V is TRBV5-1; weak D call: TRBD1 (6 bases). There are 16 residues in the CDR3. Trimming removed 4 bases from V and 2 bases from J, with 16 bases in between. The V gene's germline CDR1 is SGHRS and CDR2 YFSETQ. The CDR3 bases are TGCGCCAGCAGCCTAGGGACCTCAGGGGCTGGAAACACCATATATTTT. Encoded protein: CASSLGTSGAGNTIYF.

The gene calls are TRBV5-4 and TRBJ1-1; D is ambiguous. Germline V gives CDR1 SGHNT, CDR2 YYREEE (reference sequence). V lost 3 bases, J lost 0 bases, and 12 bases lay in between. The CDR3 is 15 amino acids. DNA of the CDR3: TGTGCCAGCAGCTATATTACGAACATGAACACTGAAGCTTTCTTT. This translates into CASSYITNMNTEAFF.

The CDR3 DNA sequence: TGTGCCAGCAGCTTTACTCAAGAGCAGTACTTC. Amino acid sequence: CASSFTQEQYF. The chain links TRBV5-6 to TRBJ2-7, with D unresolved. The CDR3 covers 11 residues. Deletions cut 2 bases from V and 7 bases from J, with 7 bases between. Germline V lookup: CDR1 SGHDT, CDR2 YYEEEE.

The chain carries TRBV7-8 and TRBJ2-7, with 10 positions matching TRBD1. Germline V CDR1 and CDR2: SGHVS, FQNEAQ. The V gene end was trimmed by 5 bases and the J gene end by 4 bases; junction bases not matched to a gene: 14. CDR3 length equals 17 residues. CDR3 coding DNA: TGTGCCAGCAGCCTTTATCCGGGACAGGGGTCTCGATACGAGCAGTACTTC. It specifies CASSLYPGQGSRYEQYF.

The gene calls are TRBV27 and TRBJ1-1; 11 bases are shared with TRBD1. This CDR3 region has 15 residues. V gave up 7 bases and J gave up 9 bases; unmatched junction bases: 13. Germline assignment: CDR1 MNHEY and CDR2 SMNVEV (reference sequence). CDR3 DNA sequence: TGTGCCAGCATTTCGGGGGGACAGGGGGGCACCAAAGCTTTCTTT. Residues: CASISGGQGGTKAFF.